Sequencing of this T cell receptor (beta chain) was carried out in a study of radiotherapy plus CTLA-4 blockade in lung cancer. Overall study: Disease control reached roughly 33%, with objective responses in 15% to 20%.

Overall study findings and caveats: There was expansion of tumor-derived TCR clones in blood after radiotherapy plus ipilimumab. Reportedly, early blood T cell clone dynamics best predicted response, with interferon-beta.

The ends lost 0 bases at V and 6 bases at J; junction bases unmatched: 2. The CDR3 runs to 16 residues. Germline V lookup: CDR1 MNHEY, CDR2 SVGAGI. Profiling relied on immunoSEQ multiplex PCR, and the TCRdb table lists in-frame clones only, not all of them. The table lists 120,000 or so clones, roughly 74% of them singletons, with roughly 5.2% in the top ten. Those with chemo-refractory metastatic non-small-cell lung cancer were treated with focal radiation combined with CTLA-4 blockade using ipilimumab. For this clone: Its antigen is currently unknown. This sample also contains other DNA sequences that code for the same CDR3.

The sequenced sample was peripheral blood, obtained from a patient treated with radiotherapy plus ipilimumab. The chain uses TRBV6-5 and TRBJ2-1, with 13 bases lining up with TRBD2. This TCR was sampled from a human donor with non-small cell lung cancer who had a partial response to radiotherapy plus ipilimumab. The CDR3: CASSYSWTSGSNEQFF. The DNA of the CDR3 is TGTGCCAGCAGTTACTCTTGGACTAGCGGGAGCAATGAGCAGTTCTTC.